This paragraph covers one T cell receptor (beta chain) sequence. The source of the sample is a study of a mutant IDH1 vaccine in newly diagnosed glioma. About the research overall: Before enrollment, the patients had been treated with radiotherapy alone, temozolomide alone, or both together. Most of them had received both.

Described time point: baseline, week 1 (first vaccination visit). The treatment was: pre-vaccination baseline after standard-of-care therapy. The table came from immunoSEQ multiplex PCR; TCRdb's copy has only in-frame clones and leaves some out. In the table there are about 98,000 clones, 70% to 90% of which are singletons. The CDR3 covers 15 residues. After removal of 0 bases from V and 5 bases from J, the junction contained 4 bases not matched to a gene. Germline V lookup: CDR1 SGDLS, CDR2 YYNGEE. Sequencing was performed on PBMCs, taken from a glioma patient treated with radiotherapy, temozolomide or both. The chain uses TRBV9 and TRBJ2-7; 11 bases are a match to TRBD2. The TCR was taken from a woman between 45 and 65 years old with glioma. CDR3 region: CASSVGMGLADEQYF. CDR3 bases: TGTGCCAGCAGCGTAGGGATGGGACTAGCGGACGAGCAGTACTTC.